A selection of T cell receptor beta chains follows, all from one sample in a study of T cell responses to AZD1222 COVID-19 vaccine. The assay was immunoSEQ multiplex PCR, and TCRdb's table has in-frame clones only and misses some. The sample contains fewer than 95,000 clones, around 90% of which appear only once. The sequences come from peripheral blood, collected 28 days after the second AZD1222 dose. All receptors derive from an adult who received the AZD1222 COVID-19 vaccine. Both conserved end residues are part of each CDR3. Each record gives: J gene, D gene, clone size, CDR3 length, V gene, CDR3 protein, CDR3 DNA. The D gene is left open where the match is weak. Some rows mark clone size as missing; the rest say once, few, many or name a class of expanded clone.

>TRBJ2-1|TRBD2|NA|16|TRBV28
CASSSTSANSYNEQFF
TGTGCCAGCAGTTCAACTAGCGCGAATAGCTACAATGAGCAGTTCTTC
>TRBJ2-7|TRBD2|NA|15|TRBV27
CASSLSAGAFYEQYF
TGTGCCAGCAGTTTATCGGCGGGAGCGTTCTACGAGCAGTACTTC
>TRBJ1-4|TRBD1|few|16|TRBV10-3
CAISEGRGRNNEKLFF
TGTGCCATCAGTGAGGGAAGGGGGCGGAATAATGAAAAACTGTTTTTT
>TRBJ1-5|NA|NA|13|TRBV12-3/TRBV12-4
CASSRQLNQPQHF
TGTGCCAGCAGTAGACAGCTTAATCAGCCCCAGCATTTT
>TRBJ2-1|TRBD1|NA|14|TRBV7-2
CASSWRTGVIEQFF
TGTGCCAGCAGCTGGCGGACAGGGGTAATTGAGCAGTTCTTC
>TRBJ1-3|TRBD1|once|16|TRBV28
CASSLGQGVDGNTIYF
TGTGCCAGCAGCCTCGGGCAGGGGGTGGATGGAAACACCATATATTTT
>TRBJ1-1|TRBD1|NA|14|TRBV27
CASHGTGGLTEAFF
TGTGCCAGCCACGGGACAGGGGGCCTCACTGAAGCTTTCTTT
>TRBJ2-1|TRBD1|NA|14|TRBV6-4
CASSVGQGYNEQFF
TGTGCCAGCAGTGTGGGACAGGGGTACAATGAGCAGTTCTTC
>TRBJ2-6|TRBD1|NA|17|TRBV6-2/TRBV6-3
CASSQGQGAAGANVLTF
TGTGCCAGCAGTCAGGGACAGGGGGCTGCTGGGGCCAACGTCCTGACTTTC
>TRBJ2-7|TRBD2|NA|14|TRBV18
CASSPGGVQAEQYF
TGTGCCAGCTCACCTGGGGGGGTTCAGGCCGAGCAGTACTTC
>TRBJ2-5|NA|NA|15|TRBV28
CASSFAAGVLETQYF
TGTGCCAGCAGTTTCGCGGCAGGGGTTTTAGAGACCCAGTACTTC
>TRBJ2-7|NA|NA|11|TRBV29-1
CSVVGGYEQYF
TGCAGCGTCGTTGGAGGCTACGAGCAGTACTTC
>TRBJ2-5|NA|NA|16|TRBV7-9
CASSSTPVVNRETQYF
TGTGCCAGCAGCTCTACCCCGGTCGTTAACAGGGAGACCCAGTACTTC
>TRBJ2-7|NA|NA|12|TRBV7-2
CASSSTRYEQYF
TGTGCCAGCAGCTCTACTAGGTACGAGCAGTACTTC
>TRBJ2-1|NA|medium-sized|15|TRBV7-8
CASSLVWVVSNEQFF
TGTGCCAGCAGCTTAGTTTGGGTAGTTAGCAATGAGCAGTTCTTC
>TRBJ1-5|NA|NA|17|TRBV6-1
CASSELWGGGGDQPQHF
TGTGCCAGCAGTGAATTGTGGGGAGGGGGAGGGGATCAGCCCCAGCATTTT
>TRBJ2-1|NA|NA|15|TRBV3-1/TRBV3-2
CASSRAASSYNEQFF
TGTGCCAGCAGCCGAGCGGCTAGCTCCTACAATGAGCAGTTCTTC
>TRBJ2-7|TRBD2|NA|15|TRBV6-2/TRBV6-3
CASSYPPGGSHEQYF
TGTGCCAGCAGTTACCCGCCGGGGGGATCCCACGAGCAGTACTTC
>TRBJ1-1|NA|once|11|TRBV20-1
CSAPVGRGAFF
TGCAGTGCCCCGGTGGGGCGCGGAGCTTTCTTT
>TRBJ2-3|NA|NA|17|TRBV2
CASTYRSASASTDTQYF
TGTGCCAGCACTTATAGGTCGGCGAGTGCTAGCACAGATACGCAGTATTTT
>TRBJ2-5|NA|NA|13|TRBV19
CASSNGFGETQYF
TGTGCCAGTAGTAACGGGTTTGGAGAGACCCAGTACTTC
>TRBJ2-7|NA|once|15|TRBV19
CASKGPAPGSYEQYF
TGTGCCAGTAAAGGTCCGGCCCCGGGGTCCTACGAGCAGTACTTC
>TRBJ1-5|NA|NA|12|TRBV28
CASTDGGQPQHF
TGTGCCAGCACCGATGGGGGTCAGCCCCAGCATTTT
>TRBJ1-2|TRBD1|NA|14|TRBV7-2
CASSRDRGDYGYTF
TGTGCCAGCAGCAGAGACAGGGGTGACTATGGCTACACCTTC
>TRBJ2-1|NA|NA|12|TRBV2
CASSGSYNEQFF
TGTGCCAGCAGCGGCAGTTACAATGAGCAGTTCTTC
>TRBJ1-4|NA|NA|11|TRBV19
CASSIAERAFF
TGTGCCAGTAGTATCGCCGAGCGCGCGTTTTTT
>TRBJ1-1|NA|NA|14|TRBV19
CASSIRGMTIEAFF
TGTGCCAGTAGTATAAGAGGAATGACGATTGAAGCTTTCTTT
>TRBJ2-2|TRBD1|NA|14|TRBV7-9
CASSLGQGTGELFF
TGTGCCAGCAGCCTGGGACAGGGAACCGGGGAGCTGTTTTTT
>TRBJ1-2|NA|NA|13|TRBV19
CASTPGTHYGYTF
TGTGCCAGTACCCCCGGGACCCACTATGGCTACACCTTC
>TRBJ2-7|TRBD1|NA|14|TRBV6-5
CASSYLTGDDEQYF
TGTGCCAGCAGTTACCTAACAGGGGACGACGAGCAGTACTTC
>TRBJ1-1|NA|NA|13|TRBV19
CASSTYPGTEAFF
TGTGCCAGTAGTACCTACCCAGGCACTGAAGCTTTCTTT
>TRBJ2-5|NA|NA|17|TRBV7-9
CASSLIGLRRLQETQYF
TGTGCCAGCAGCTTGATTGGCCTGAGGAGACTCCAAGAGACCCAGTACTTC
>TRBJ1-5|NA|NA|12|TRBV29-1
CSVHVPNQPQHF
TGCAGCGTCCACGTCCCGAATCAGCCCCAGCATTTT
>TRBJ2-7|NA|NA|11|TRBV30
CAWRDRGEQYF
TGTGCCTGGAGGGACCGCGGCGAGCAGTACTTC
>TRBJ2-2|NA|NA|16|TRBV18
CASSPLPLTKTGELFF
TGTGCCAGCTCACCACTTCCTCTGACGAAGACCGGGGAGCTGTTTTTT
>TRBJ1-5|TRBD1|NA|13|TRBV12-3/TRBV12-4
CASSGQGYQPQHF
TGTGCCAGCAGTGGACAGGGGTATCAGCCCCAGCATTTT
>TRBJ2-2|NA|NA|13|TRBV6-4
CASSDENTGELFF
TGTGCCAGCAGTGACGAGAACACCGGGGAGCTGTTTTTT
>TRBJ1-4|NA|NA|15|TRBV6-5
CASSYQFATNEKLFF
TGTGCCAGCAGTTATCAGTTCGCAACTAATGAAAAACTGTTTTTT
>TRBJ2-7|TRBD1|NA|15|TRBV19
CASTPGQGRVYEQYF
TGTGCCAGTACCCCGGGACAGGGGCGCGTCTACGAGCAGTACTTC
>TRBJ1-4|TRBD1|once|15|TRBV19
CASSSGTTGREKLFF
TGTGCCAGTAGTTCGGGGACGACAGGGCGGGAAAAACTGTTTTTT
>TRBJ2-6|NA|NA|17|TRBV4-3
CASSNRGRGSGANVLTF
TGCGCCAGCAGCAATCGGGGCAGGGGCTCTGGGGCCAACGTCCTGACTTTC
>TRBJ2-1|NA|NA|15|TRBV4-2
CASSQGSGRSDEQFF
TGTGCCAGCAGCCAAGGCAGCGGGCGTAGTGATGAGCAGTTCTTC
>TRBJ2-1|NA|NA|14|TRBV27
CASSWDTGGDEQFF
TGTGCCAGCAGTTGGGATACGGGGGGCGATGAGCAGTTCTTC